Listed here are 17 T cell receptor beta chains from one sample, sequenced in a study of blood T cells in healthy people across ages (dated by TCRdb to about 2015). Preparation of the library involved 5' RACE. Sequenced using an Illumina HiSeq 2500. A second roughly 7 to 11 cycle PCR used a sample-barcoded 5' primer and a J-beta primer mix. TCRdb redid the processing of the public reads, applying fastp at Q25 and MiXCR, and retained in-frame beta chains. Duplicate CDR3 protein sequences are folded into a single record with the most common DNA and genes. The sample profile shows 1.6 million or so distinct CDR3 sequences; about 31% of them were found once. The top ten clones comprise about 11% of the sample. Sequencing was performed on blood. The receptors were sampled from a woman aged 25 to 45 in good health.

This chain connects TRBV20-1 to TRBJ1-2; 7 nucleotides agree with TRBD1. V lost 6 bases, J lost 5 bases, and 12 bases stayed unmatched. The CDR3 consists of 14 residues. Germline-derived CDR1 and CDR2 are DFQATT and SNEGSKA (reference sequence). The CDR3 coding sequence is TGCAGTGCCGAACTAGAAGGGGGCTATTATGGCTACACCTTC. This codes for CSAELEGGYYGYTF.

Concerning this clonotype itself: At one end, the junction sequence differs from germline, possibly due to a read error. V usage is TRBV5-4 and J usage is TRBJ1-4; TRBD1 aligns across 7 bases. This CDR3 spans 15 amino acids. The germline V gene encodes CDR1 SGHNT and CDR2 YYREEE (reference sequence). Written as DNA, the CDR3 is TGTGCCAGCAGCCCTGAGACAGGGCCTAATGAAAAACGGTTTTTT. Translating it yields CASSPETGPNEKRFF.

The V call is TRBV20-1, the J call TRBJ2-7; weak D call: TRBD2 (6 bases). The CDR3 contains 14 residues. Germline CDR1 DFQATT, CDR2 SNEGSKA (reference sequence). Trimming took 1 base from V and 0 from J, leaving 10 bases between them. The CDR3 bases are TGCAGTGCTAGAGGTGGGACTTACTCCTACGAGCAGTACTTC. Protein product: CSARGGTYSYEQYF.

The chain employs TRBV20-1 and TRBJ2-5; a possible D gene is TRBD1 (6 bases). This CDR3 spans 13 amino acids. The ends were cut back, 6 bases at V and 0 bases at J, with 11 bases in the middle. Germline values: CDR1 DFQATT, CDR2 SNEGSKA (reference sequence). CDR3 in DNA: TGCAGTGCGGTCCGGACAGACCAAGAGACCCAGTACTTC. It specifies CSAVRTDQETQYF.

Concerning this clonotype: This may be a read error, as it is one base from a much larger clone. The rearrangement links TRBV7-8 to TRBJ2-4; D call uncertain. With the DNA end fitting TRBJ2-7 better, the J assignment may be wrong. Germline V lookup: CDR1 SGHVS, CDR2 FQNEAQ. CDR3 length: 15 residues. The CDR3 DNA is TGTGCCAGCAGCTCCGACCAGGAAGCTACCTACGAGCAGTACTTC. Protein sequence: CASSSDQEATYEQYF.

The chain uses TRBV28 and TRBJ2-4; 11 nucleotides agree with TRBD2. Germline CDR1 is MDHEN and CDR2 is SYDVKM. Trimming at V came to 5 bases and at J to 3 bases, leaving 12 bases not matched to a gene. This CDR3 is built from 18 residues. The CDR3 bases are TGTGCCAGCAGTGTAGCCGGGACTAGCGGAGATTACAAAAACATTCAGTACTTC. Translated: CASSVAGTSGDYKNIQYF.

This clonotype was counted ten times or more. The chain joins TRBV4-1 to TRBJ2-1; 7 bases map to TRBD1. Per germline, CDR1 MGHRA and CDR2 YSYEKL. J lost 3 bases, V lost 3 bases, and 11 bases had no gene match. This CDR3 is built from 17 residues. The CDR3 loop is CASSHTTGAKSYNEQFF. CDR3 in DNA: TGCGCCAGCAGCCACACTACAGGGGCAAAGAGCTACAATGAGCAGTTCTTC.

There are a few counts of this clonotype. CDR3: CASSSPGQGLDEQFF. CDR3 sequence (DNA): TGTGCCAGCAGTTCACCGGGACAGGGGTTGGATGAGCAGTTCTTC. The chain carries TRBV27 and TRBJ2-1, with 10 bases that match TRBD1. J lost 8 bases, V lost 4 bases, and 8 bases had no gene match. The CDR3 length is 15 residues. CDR1 and CDR2 from the germline V gene are MNHEY and SMNVEV (reference sequence).

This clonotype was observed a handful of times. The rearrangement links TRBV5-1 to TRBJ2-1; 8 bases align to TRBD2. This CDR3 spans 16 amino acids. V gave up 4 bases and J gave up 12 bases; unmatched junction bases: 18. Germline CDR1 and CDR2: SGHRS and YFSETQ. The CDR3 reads CASSGTRPGLDGRQFF. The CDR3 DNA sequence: TGCGCCAGCAGCGGAACTCGACCGGGACTAGATGGAAGGCAGTTCTTC.

The CDR3 region is CASSQVGVADSYEQYF. The CDR3 DNA is TGTGCCAGCAGCCAAGTAGGTGTCGCGGACTCCTACGAGCAGTACTTC. The chain has TRBV14 and TRBJ2-7; no reliable D call. V was cut by 1 base and J by 0 bases, with 13 bases left in between. The CDR3 spans 16 residues. Per the germline V gene, CDR1 is SGHDN and CDR2 is FVKESK.

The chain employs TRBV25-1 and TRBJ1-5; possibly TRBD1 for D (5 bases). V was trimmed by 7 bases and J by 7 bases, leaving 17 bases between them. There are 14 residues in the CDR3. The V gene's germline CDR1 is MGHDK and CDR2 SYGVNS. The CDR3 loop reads CASTPGRAKQPQHF. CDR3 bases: TGTGCCAGCACCCCAGGGCGAGCAAAACAGCCCCAGCATTTT.

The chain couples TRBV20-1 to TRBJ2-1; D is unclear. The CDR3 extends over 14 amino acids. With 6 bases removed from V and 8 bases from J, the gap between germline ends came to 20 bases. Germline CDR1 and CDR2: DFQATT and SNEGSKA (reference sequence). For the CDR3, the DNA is TGCAGTGCCACGGGCCCTCCCTGGTCGGATGAGCAGTTCTTC. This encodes CSATGPPWSDEQFF.

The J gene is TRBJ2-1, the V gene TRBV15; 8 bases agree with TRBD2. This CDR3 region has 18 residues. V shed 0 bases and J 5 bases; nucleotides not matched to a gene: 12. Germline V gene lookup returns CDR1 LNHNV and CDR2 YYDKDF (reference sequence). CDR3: CATSRDLLAGPLNNEQFF. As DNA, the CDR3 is TGTGCCACCAGCAGAGATTTATTAGCGGGACCGCTTAACAATGAGCAGTTCTTC.

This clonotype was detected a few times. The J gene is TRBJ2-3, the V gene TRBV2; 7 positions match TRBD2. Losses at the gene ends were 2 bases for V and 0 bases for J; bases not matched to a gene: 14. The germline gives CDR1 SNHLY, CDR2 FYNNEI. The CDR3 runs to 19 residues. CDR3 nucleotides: TGTGCCAGCAGTGAAATTTTGGGACTAAGCGTCGCTAGCACAGATACGCAGTATTTT. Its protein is CASSEILGLSVASTDTQYF.

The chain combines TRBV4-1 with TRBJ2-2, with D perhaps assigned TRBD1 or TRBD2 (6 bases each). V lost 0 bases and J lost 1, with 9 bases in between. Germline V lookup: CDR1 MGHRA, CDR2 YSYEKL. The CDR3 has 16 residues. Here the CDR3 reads CASSQEGGLNTGELFF. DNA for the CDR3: TGCGCCAGCAGCCAAGAAGGGGGACTGAACACCGGGGAGCTGTTTTTT.

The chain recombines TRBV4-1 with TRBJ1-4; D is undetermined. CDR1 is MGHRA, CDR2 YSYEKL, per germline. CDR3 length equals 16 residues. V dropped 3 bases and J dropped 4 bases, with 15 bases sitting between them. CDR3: CASSHSRARVNEKLFF. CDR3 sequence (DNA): TGCGCCAGCAGCCACAGCCGGGCTCGAGTTAATGAAAAACTGTTTTTT.

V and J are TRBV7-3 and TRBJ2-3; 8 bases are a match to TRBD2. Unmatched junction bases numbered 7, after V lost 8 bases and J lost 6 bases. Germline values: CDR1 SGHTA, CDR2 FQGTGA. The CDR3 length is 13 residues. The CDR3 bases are TGTGCCAGCGGCGGGGCGGGGGGCGATACGCAGTATTTT. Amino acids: CASGGAGGDTQYF. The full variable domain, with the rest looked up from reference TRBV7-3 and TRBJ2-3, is GAGVSQTPSNKVTEKGKYVELRCDPISGHTALYWYRQSLGQGPEFLIYFQGTGAADDSGLPNDRFFAVRPEGSVSTLKIQRTERGDSAVYLCASGGAGGDTQYFGPGTRLTVL.